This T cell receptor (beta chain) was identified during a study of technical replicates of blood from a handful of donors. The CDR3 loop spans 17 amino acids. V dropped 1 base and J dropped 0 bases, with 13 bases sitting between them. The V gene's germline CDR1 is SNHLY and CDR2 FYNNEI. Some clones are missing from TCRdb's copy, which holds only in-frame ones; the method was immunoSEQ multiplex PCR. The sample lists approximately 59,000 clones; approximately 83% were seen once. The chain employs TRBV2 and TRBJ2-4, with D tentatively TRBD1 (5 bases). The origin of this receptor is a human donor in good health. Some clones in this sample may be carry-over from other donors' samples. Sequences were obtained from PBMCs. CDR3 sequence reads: CASSEVLRQKAKNIQYF. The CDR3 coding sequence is TGTGCCAGCAGTGAAGTCTTGCGACAGAAAGCCAAAAACATTCAGTACTTC.